The clone carrying this TCR beta chain was detected only once. This sample was included in a study of naive and memory T cell subsets. Four subsets defined by CD45RA and CD27 were sorted after CD3, CD4, CD8 and live/dead staining. An equimolar mix of two oligonucleotides served as the beta constant-region primer for TRBC1 and TRBC2. From the UMI-ligation and nested PCR reads, TCRdb called clonotypes with MiXCR, one entry per CDR3 protein. The sample carries approximately 140,000 distinct CDR3 sequences, about a sixth recorded once. Germline lookup yields CDR1 GTSNPN and CDR2 SVGIG (reference sequence). V lost 0 bases and J lost 7; bases outside the gene matches: 7. The CDR3 loop spans 15 amino acids.

This sequence joins TRBV30 and TRBJ1-1; 11 nucleotides match TRBD1. The sequencing sample was made of naive CD4+ T cells from blood. This receptor was obtained from a human donor in good health. In DNA, the CDR3 is TGTGCCTGGAGTGTAGGCGGACAGGGGGCAAATGAAGCTTTCTTT. It yields the protein CAWSVGGQGANEAFF.